Sequencing of this T cell receptor (beta chain) was carried out in a study of identical twins. Whole-study findings and limits: Weaker excess twin sharing was seen among beta out-of-frame sequences. Low generation-probability sequences were in excess among twin-shared out-of-frame alpha sequences. There is a chance that invariant MAIT and iNKT cells partially muddied zero-insertion analyses.

About this clonotype: Its specificity is unknown.

A universal primer site came from template switching; cDNA carried unique molecular identifiers. Each CDR3 protein is one row after TCRdb ran MiXCR on the 5' RACE reads. The sample includes about 450,000 distinct CDR3 sequences, approximately 17% of them seen just once. The specimen was naive T cells sorted from blood. The sequence was obtained from a man aged 45-65 years in good health.

The CDR3 is CASSDGGWETQYF. DNA for the CDR3: TGTGCCAGCAGTGACGGGGGGTGGGAGACCCAGTACTTC. The genes are TRBV28 and TRBJ2-5, with TRBD2 identical over 7 bases. Looked up from germline, CDR1 is MDHEN and CDR2 is SYDVKM. The CDR3 sequence is 13 residues long. V dropped 5 bases and J dropped 5; count of bases not matched to a gene: 5.